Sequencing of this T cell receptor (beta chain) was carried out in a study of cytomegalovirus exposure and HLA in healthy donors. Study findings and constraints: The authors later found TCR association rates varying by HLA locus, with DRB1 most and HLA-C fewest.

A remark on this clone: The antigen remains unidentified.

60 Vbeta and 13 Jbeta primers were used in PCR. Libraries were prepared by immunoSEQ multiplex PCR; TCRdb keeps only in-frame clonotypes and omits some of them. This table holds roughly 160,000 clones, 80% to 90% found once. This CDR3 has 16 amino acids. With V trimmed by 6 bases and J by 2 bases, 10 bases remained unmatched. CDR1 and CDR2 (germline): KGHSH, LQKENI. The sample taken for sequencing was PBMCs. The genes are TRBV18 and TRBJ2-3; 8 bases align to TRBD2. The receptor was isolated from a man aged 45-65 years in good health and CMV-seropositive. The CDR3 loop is CASSPQTGGNTDTQYF. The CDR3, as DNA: TGTGCCAGCTCCCCCCAAACGGGAGGGAACACAGATACGCAGTATTTT. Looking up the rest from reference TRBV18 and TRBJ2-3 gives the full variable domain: NAGVMQNPRHLVRRRGQEARLRCSPMKGHSHVYWYRQLPEEGLKFMVYLQKENIIDESGMPKERFSAEFPKEGPSILRIQQVVRGDSAAYFCASSPQTGGNTDTQYFGPGTRLTVL.